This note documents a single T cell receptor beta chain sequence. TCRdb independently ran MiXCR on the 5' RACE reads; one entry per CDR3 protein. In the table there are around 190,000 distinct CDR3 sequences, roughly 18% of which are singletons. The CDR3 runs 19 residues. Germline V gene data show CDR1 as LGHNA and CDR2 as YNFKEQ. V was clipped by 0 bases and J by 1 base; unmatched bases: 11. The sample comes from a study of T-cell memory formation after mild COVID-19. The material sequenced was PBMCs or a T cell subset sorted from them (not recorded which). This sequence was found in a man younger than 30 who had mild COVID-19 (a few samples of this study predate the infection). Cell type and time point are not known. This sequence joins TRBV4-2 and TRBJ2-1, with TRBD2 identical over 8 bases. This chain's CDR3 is CASSQDLGLEIFSYNEQFF. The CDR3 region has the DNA TGTGCCAGCAGCCAAGATTTGGGACTAGAAATATTTTCCTACAATGAGCAGTTCTTC.